Shown below are 10 T cell receptor beta chains from a single sample sequenced in a study of tumor and adjacent non-tumor tissue in lung cancer. TCRbeta libraries were built with three rounds of nested PCR, modified from ARM-PCR. Each CDR3 protein gets one entry after TCRdb re-called the multiplex PCR reads with MiXCR. Counted here are some 84,000 distinct CDR3 sequences, about 66% occurring once; the ten biggest clones make up around 16%. This sample's RNA came from whole unsorted tissue. Sequenced material: lung tumor tissue. Every receptor here comes from a man in his sixties or seventies with non-small cell lung cancer.

Of note for this clonotype: Just one base apart from a much larger clone, this may be a read error. The genes are TRBV20-1 and TRBJ2-1; 12 bases fit TRBD2. Germline V gives CDR1 DFQATT, CDR2 SNEGSKA (reference sequence). The CDR3 consists of 16 residues. The CDR3 loop reads CIARWLAGGRSNEQFF. The CDR3 bases are TGCATTGCTAGATGGCTAGCGGGAGGGAGAAGCAATGAGCAGTTCTTC.

With regard to this clonotype: Lacking the conserved final phenylalanine or tryptophan, this CDR3 likely reflects a read error. The chain employs TRBV29-1 and TRBJ2-1, with D maybe TRBD1 (5 bases). The V end was cut by 0 bases, the J end by 3 bases, with 15 bases between. This CDR3 has 16 amino acids. Germline V lookup: CDR1 SQVTM, CDR2 ANQGSEA. CDR3 residues: CSVEDQGRRCYNEQFY. The CDR3 DNA sequence: TGCAGCGTTGAAGATCAGGGCCGTCGCTGCTACAATGAGCAGTTCTAC.

By share, this clonotype ranks as medium-sized. The CDR3 DNA sequence: TGTGCCAGCAGCCTGGGGCTGGCGGGAGAGACCCAGTACTTC. Translated: CASSLGLAGETQYF. The chain is built from TRBV5-4 and TRBJ2-5; D may correspond to TRBD1 or TRBD2 (5 bases each). The germline V and J ends were trimmed by 4 bases and 4 bases, with 14 bases remaining between them. The CDR3 has 14 amino acids. CDR1 and CDR2 from the germline V gene are SGHNT and YYREEE (reference sequence). Full variable domain (outside the CDR3, taken from reference TRBV5-4 and TRBJ2-5): ETGVTQSPTHLIKTRGQQVTLRCSSQSGHNTVSWYQQALGQGPQFIFQYYREEENGRGNFPPRFSGLQFPNYSSELNVNALELDDSALYLCASSLGLAGETQYFGPGTRLLVL.

In this sample, this clonotype turned up a few times. The chain couples TRBV12-3 or TRBV12-4 to TRBJ2-7, with TRBD2 as a possible D gene (6 bases). CDR3 length: 11 residues. This CDR3 is CVGGKLGEQYF. The CDR3 nucleotides are TGTGTCGGCGGGAAACTGGGCGAGCAGTACTTC.

Note on this clonotype: One end of the junction fails to match germline, which may point to a read error. The J gene is TRBJ2-2, the V gene TRBV29-1; TRBD2 is a possible D gene (6 bases). Germline CDR1 is SQVTM and CDR2 is ANQGSEA. The CDR3 consists of 14 residues. The CDR3: CSVDGQRASGDLFF. In DNA, the CDR3 is TGCAGCGTTGACGGTCAGCGGGCGTCCGGGGATCTGTTTTTT.

About this clonotype: The conserved phenylalanine or tryptophan normally closing the CDR3 is absent here, so this likely arose from a read error. The CDR3 nucleotides are TGCAGCGTCACCAGAGGTGACAAAGCAGGCTACACCTCC. Translating gives CSVTRGDKAGYTS. The J gene is TRBJ1-2, the V gene TRBV29-1; D is unclear. Per the germline V gene, CDR1 is SQVTM and CDR2 is ANQGSEA. The V and J ends lost 6 bases and 8 bases respectively, with 19 bases between them. The CDR3 is made up of 13 amino acids.

In the case of this clonotype: The conserved closing phenylalanine or tryptophan is absent in this CDR3, likely reflecting a read error. The chain combines TRBV11-2 with TRBJ2-2; no clear D. V was pared by 3 bases and J by 7 bases, with 15 bases between. Looked up from germline, CDR1 is SGHAT and CDR2 is FQNNGV. There are 15 residues in the CDR3. DNA of the CDR3: TGTGCCAGCAGCTTCGGTCTAGAGGCAGACGGGGAGCTGTTTATT. Translating it yields CASSFGLEADGELFI.

This chain links TRBV28 with TRBJ1-5; 7 nucleotides match TRBD1. Looked up from germline, CDR1 is MDHEN and CDR2 is SYDVKM. V lost 1 base to trimming and J lost 8 bases; unmatched junction nucleotides: 11. The CDR3 sequence is 16 residues long. CDR3 region: CASSLSGRGHGKPQHF. The CDR3 DNA reads TGTGCCAGCAGTTTATCGGGGAGGGGGCATGGGAAGCCCCAGCATTTT.

This clonotype has a count of ten or more. The chain is built from TRBV6-1 and TRBJ2-2; TRBD1 matches at 7 bases. Unmatched junction bases numbered 10, after V lost 6 bases and J lost 6 bases. The CDR3 has 15 amino acids. Germline V CDR1 and CDR2: MNHNS, SASEGT. The CDR3 DNA follows: TGTGCCAGCAGGCCCAGGGGGTTGGGCCCCGGGGAGCTGTTTTTT. This translates into CASRPRGLGPGELFF.

This clonotype showed up just a few times. This may arise from a read error, as a much more abundant clone is one base away. This chain joins TRBV28 and TRBJ1-2, with TRBD1 matching 9 bases. Germline V gives CDR1 MDHEN, CDR2 SYDVKM. The CDR3 covers 15 residues. The CDR3: CANSLTGQGYQGYTF. The CDR3 bases are TGTGCCAACAGTTTAACGGGACAGGGATACCAAGGCTACACCTTC.